A selection of T cell receptor beta chains follows, all from one sample in a study of CD8+CD57+ T cells in acquired aplastic anemia. MiXCR, run by TCRdb on the reads, gives a single entry per CDR3 protein. The sample contains approximately 180,000 distinct CDR3 sequences, over 40% of which appear only once. The sequenced material came from sorted CD4+, CD8+, or CD8+CD57+ T cells (not recorded which) from PBMCs. These receptors came from a human donor with aplastic anemia. CDR3s include the opening cysteine and the closing phenylalanine or tryptophan. Part of the rows lack a size; the others show once, few, many or a class for expanded clones.

TRBJ2-7 NA TRBV20-1 CSTWGRADEQYF
TRBJ2-5 NA TRBV29-1 CSGNSGAVETQYF
TRBJ2-3 NA TRBV2 CAIKRTGGTDTQYF
TRBJ2-7 NA TRBV4-2 CASSHGTATYEQYF
TRBJ2-3 many TRBV7-3 CASSLRSRTSGAPDTQYF
TRBJ2-7 many TRBV5-6 CASSLGGGQAFYEQYF
TRBJ1-5 NA TRBV19 CASSIGDRFQPQHF
TRBJ2-1 few TRBV9 CASSPTSGVYNEQFF
TRBJ1-5 NA TRBV9 CASSVGQEYQPQHF
TRBJ2-1 many TRBV19 CASVPGALYNEQFF
TRBJ1-2 NA TRBV2 CASSEPAGPGGYGYTF
TRBJ2-7 once TRBV11-1 CASSDRRSSGSGEQYF
TRBJ1-1 many TRBV10-2 CASRPSGGTGEAFF
TRBJ2-1 NA TRBV11-2 CASSLDLGSQQFF
TRBJ2-7 NA TRBV20-1 CSARDLSQTYEQYF
TRBJ1-2 NA TRBV12-5 CASGPVPTTASNYGYTF
TRBJ1-4 many TRBV7-2 CASSSGRGNEKLFF
TRBJ2-3 many TRBV5-4 CASSLYQRGGMTDTQYF
TRBJ2-7 many TRBV12-3/TRBV12-4 CASSSTWGTSEAYEQYF
TRBJ2-1 NA TRBV20-1 CSARDGSKVVDEQFF
TRBJ1-5 few TRBV19 CASSTRRDRGSGQPQHF
TRBJ2-7 NA TRBV3-1 CASSQDFPTRPYYEQYF
TRBJ2-7 NA TRBV24-1 CASPNRDPYSPDEQYF
TRBJ2-7 few TRBV19 CASTVAGNYEQYF
TRBJ2-3 few TRBV24-1 CATSDPPTPDTQYF
TRBJ1-1 NA TRBV7-7 CASSMTLNTEAFF
TRBJ2-1 NA TRBV12-3/TRBV12-4 CASSLTDTYNEQFF
TRBJ2-1 many TRBV20-1 CSARGLLAGENEQFF
TRBJ2-3 many TRBV20-1 CSAIRPGGTDTQYF
TRBJ1-1 many TRBV6-1 CASSTGTANTEAFF
TRBJ2-7 many TRBV12-3/TRBV12-4 CASRRTETYEQYF
NA NA TRBV7-8 CAGSSGTGDEQYF
TRBJ1-6 few TRBV30 CAWSIDRGTSYNSPLHF
TRBJ1-4 few TRBV2 CASNGQGGEKLFF
TRBJ1-1 many TRBV20-1 CSATVSISVTEAFF
TRBJ2-3 many TRBV3-1 CASSQDHGNTQYF
TRBJ2-2 few TRBV30 CARTSGMDTGELFF
TRBJ2-1 many TRBV6-5 CASSYATRRGEQFF
TRBJ1-6 NA TRBV10-3 CAIRAAGRHSPLHF
TRBJ1-6 NA TRBV10-3 CAISVEESNSPLHF
TRBJ1-5 NA TRBV18 CASSPQGNSNQPQHF
TRBJ1-5 NA TRBV15 CATSTRAGPQHF